Listed below are T cell receptor beta chains from one sample, sequenced in a study of OX40 agonist ivuxolimab in advanced cancers. Data came from immunoSEQ multiplex PCR; TCRdb stores just in-frame clones and leaves some out. The table has about 61,000 clones, roughly 85% seen once. Here the sequenced sample was CD4+ or CD8+ T cells sorted from blood, taken in a trial of the OX40 agonist ivuxolimab. The source of these receptors is an adult with an advanced solid tumor such as melanoma, head and neck, liver or kidney cancer. CDR3s include the opening cysteine and the closing phenylalanine or tryptophan. A D gene is named only where the DNA matches it firmly. A row's size may be missing; if present it is once, few, many or a size class.

V	J	size	D	DNA	CDR3
TRBV5-5	TRBJ1-1	few	TRBD1	TGTGCCAGCAGCTTTTCGGACAGGATCTTTGAAGCTTTCTTT	CASSFSDRIFEAFF
TRBV10-3	TRBJ2-5	.	TRBD1	TGTGCCATCAGTGAGTCGAAAGGGGGCCAGGGAGAGACCCAGTACTTC	CAISESKGGQGETQYF
TRBV7-9	TRBJ2-3	.	.	TGTGCCAGCAGCAGCGACTCCGCAAAAGATACGCAGTATTTT	CASSSDSAKDTQYF
TRBV5-1	TRBJ2-6	.	TRBD2	TGCGCCAGCAGCGTACTAGCGGGGACCTCTGGGGCCAACGTCCTGACTTTC	CASSVLAGTSGANVLTF
TRBV7-6	TRBJ2-7	.	.	TGTGCCAGCAGCCCCCTTGCCTCTAGGGAGCAGTACTTC	CASSPLASREQYF
TRBV10-3	TRBJ2-2	.	.	TGTGCCATCAGTGAGCACAGCTCTAACACCGGGGAGCTGTTTTTT	CAISEHSSNTGELFF
TRBV7-2	TRBJ2-2	few	TRBD2	TGTGCCAGCACCTTCCCAGCGGGAGGGAACACCGGGGAGCTGTTTTTT	CASTFPAGGNTGELFF
TRBV11-3	TRBJ2-7	once	TRBD2	TGTGCCAGCAGCGGGTGGGAGGGGAGCTCCTACGAGCAGTACTTC	CASSGWEGSSYEQYF
TRBV5-1	TRBJ1-1	few	TRBD1	TGCGCCAGCAGCTTGGATTTCGACAGGGGCGCGAACACTGAAGCTTTCTTT	CASSLDFDRGANTEAFF
TRBV18	TRBJ1-3	.	.	TGTGCCAGCTCACTTGGACAAGACTTATACTCTGGAAACACCATATATTTT	CASSLGQDLYSGNTIYF
TRBV19	TRBJ2-2	.	.	TGTGCCAGTAGCCTTAGCGGAGGGCCGAACACCGGGGAGCTGTTTTTT	CASSLSGGPNTGELFF
TRBV7-6	TRBJ2-1	.	.	TGTGCCAGCAGCCCCGATTTTCCTTACAATGAGCAGTTCTTC	CASSPDFPYNEQFF
TRBV4-2	TRBJ1-2	.	TRBD1	TGTGCCAGCAGCCCCAGGACAGGGGAGGACTATGGCTACACCTTC	CASSPRTGEDYGYTF
TRBV28	TRBJ1-1	.	TRBD1	TGTGCCAGCAGTAAACAGGGGGCGCGGAGAAACACTGAAGCTTTCTTT	CASSKQGARRNTEAFF
TRBV4-1	TRBJ1-4	.	.	TGCGCCAGCAGCTCCCAGAGGCAACTGTTTTTT	CASSSQRQLFF
TRBV19	TRBJ2-7	.	TRBD2	TGTGCCAGTAGGGGGACTAGCGCTTACCCCTACGAGCAGTACTTC	CASRGTSAYPYEQYF
TRBV7-8	TRBJ2-1	few	.	TGTGCCAGCAGCCCCACAGGCCCCCGGGAGCAGTTCTTC	CASSPTGPREQFF
TRBV5-4	TRBJ2-7	once	.	TGTGCCAGCAGTCCATTGGGCCCCGGGCGGGGTTCCTACGAGCAGTACTTC	CASSPLGPGRGSYEQYF
TRBV14	TRBJ2-2	.	.	TGTGCCAGCAGCCGGGATACTAGCAGTTCCGGGGAGCTGTTTTTT	CASSRDTSSSGELFF
TRBV29-1	TRBJ1-4	medium-sized	.	TGCAGCGTTGACGACAGAGCCGCGCGCTTTTTT	CSVDDRAARFF
TRBV27	TRBJ1-4	.	.	TGTGCCACGAGAGAAGCCGGACACCCGGAAAAACTGTTTTTT	CATREAGHPEKLFF
TRBV7-9	TRBJ1-1	.	.	TGTGCCAGCAGCTCGGAGACAATGAACACTGAAGCTTTCTTT	CASSSETMNTEAFF
TRBV30	TRBJ2-7	.	TRBD2	TGTGCCTGGAGTCTTACTAGCGGCCCCTACGAGCAGTACTTC	CAWSLTSGPYEQYF
TRBV10-3	TRBJ2-6	.	.	TGTGCCATCAGTTGGGGTACCGGGGCCAACGTCCTGACTTTC	CAISWGTGANVLTF
TRBV30	TRBJ2-5	.	TRBD2	TGTGCCTGGGGACTAGCGGAGCTCCAAGAGACCCAGTACTTC	CAWGLAELQETQYF
TRBV19	TRBJ2-1	.	.	TGTGCCAGTAGTTATGGGTCGACTCCACTCGAGCAGTTCTTC	CASSYGSTPLEQFF
TRBV7-1	TRBJ1-4	.	.	TGTGCCAGCAGCTCCCTCCAACATGAAAAACTGTTTTTT	CASSSLQHEKLFF
TRBV11-2	TRBJ1-1	.	.	TGTGCCAGCAGCTTGCTCTCCGGAGGGGACACTGAAGCTTTCTTT	CASSLLSGGDTEAFF
TRBV6-5	TRBJ1-2	few	.	TGTGCCAGCAGTTCCGGTGGGCAGGGACCCTATGGCTACACCTTC	CASSSGGQGPYGYTF
TRBV19	TRBJ2-1	.	.	TGTGCCAGTAGTATTGGATCGCTAGAAAATGAGCAGTTCTTC	CASSIGSLENEQFF
TRBV4-3	TRBJ1-1	.	.	TGCGCCAGCAGCCTTTATACAGGGCAGAACACTGAAGCTTTCTTT	CASSLYTGQNTEAFF
TRBV19	TRBJ1-1	once	.	TGTGCCAGTAGTATAGAACAGAACACTGAAGCTTTCTTT	CASSIEQNTEAFF
TRBV6-1	TRBJ1-5	few	TRBD1	TGTGCCAGCAGTGCCGGGACAGGCCTGGGCAATCAGCCCCAGCATTTT	CASSAGTGLGNQPQHF
TRBV5-6	TRBJ2-3	.	.	TGTGCCAGCAGCTTGATGGTTCCGGGCACAGATACGCAGTATTTT	CASSLMVPGTDTQYF
TRBV28	TRBJ1-1	.	TRBD1	TGTGCCAGCAGTTATGGGACAGGGGGTGTCACTGAAGCTTTCTTT	CASSYGTGGVTEAFF
TRBV4-1	TRBJ1-2	.	TRBD1	TGCGCCAGCAGCCAACCATTGGGACAGCGACCCCGTGGCTACACCTTC	CASSQPLGQRPRGYTF
TRBV10-2	TRBJ2-7	.	TRBD2	TGCGCCAGCAGACTAGCGGCTAACTACGAGCAGTACTTC	CASRLAANYEQYF
TRBV9	TRBJ2-1	.	TRBD2	TGTGCCAGCAGCGAGGGCGGGAGCTCCTACAATGAGCAGTTCTTC	CASSEGGSSYNEQFF
TRBV15	TRBJ2-1	.	.	TGTGCCACCAGCAGAGATCTGAGGGGTTTTGAGCAGTTCTTC	CATSRDLRGFEQFF
TRBV5-6	TRBJ2-5	.	TRBD1	TGTGCCAGCAGCCCCGGGACAGCACAAGAGACCCAGTACTTC	CASSPGTAQETQYF
TRBV28	TRBJ2-1	few	.	TGTGCCAGCAGTTTGTCCAGGGAGAATGAGCAGTTCTTC	CASSLSRENEQFF
TRBV4-3	TRBJ1-1	.	.	TGCGCCAGCAGCCAAGATTTGGAGGGCGGTTTGGTGAACACTGAAGCTTTCTTT	CASSQDLEGGLVNTEAFF
TRBV19	TRBJ1-4	few	.	TGTGCCAGTAGTCAAGACAGCCTTAATGAAAAACTGTTTTTT	CASSQDSLNEKLFF
TRBV5-4	TRBJ2-2	.	TRBD2	TGTGCCAGCAGCCCTAGCGGACCGAACACCGGGGAGCTGTTTTTT	CASSPSGPNTGELFF
TRBV6-1	TRBJ1-4	.	.	TGTGCCAGCAGTCCAGCAGACTCAAATGAAAAACTGTTTTTT	CASSPADSNEKLFF
TRBV7-9	TRBJ1-1	.	TRBD1	TGTGCCAGCAGCTCCAGGGGGCCTACTGAAGCTTTCTTT	CASSSRGPTEAFF
TRBV28	TRBJ2-1	.	TRBD2	TGTGCCAGCAGTTTGCTAGCGGGAGCTGGAGTTGAGCAGTTCTTC	CASSLLAGAGVEQFF
TRBV2	TRBJ2-5	.	.	TGTGCCAGCAGCACAGAGCAAGAGACCCAGTACTTC	CASSTEQETQYF
TRBV2	TRBJ2-5	.	.	TGTGCCAGCAGGGGGTACCCACAAGAGACCCAGTACTTC	CASRGYPQETQYF
TRBV18	TRBJ2-7	.	TRBD1	TGTGCCAGCTCACCGGACAGGGTAGGCTACGAGCAGTACTTC	CASSPDRVGYEQYF
TRBV5-4	TRBJ1-2	.	.	TGTGCCAGCAGCTTGGAATCGTTGAGCCCAAATGAAGGCTACACCTTC	CASSLESLSPNEGYTF
TRBV18	TRBJ1-6	.	.	TGTGCCAGCTCTCAGGGACTGGGAAATTCACCCCTCCACTTT	CASSQGLGNSPLHF
TRBV29-1	TRBJ2-1	once	TRBD2	TGCAGCGGAGCGGGAGAGGTCTATGAGCAGTTCTTC	CSGAGEVYEQFF
TRBV7-9	TRBJ2-3	.	TRBD1	TGTGCCAGCAGCGTAGGGACAGCAGATACGCAGTATTTT	CASSVGTADTQYF
TRBV7-6	TRBJ2-2	.	.	TGTGCCAGCAGCCCCCTTGGAGGGAAAAACACCGGGGAGCTGTTTTTT	CASSPLGGKNTGELFF
TRBV7-2	TRBJ2-1	once	.	TGTGCCAGCAGCTTAGCCGGGACCTACCAGTTCTTC	CASSLAGTYQFF
TRBV9	TRBJ2-3	.	TRBD2	TGTGCCAGCAGCGGGGGACTAGCGGATCCAGGGGGGACAGATACGCAGTATTTT	CASSGGLADPGGTDTQYF
TRBV27	TRBJ2-1	.	TRBD2	TGTGCCAGCAGTTTTTGGGGGGGGAGCTCCTACAATGAGCAGTTCTTC	CASSFWGGSSYNEQFF
TRBV7-2	TRBJ1-3	.	.	TGTGCCAGCAGCTTAGTCTCGGGGGCTGGGGGAAACACCATATATTTT	CASSLVSGAGGNTIYF
TRBV7-2	TRBJ2-5	.	.	TGTGCCAGCAGAAGAGAGGAGACCCAGTACTTC	CASRREETQYF